Reported below is one TCR beta chain. The sample originates from a study of blood T cell repertoires in COVID-19. The data were produced by immunoSEQ multiplex PCR, yet TCRdb's version contains in-frame clones alone and is incomplete. This table holds 250,000 to 350,000 clones, roughly 90% found once. The CDR3 has 13 residues. The V gene's germline CDR1 is GTSNPN and CDR2 SVGIG (reference sequence). The junction had 5 bases not matched to a gene; V was cut back by 5 bases and J by 4 bases. The source material was peripheral blood. The J gene is TRBJ2-1, the V gene TRBV30; 7 positions agree with TRBD2. This receptor was identified in a woman between 40 and 55 years old who had recovered from COVID-19. The chain's CDR3 is CAWAGEIYNEQFF. The CDR3 nucleotides read TGTGCCTGGGCGGGAGAGATATACAATGAGCAGTTCTTC.